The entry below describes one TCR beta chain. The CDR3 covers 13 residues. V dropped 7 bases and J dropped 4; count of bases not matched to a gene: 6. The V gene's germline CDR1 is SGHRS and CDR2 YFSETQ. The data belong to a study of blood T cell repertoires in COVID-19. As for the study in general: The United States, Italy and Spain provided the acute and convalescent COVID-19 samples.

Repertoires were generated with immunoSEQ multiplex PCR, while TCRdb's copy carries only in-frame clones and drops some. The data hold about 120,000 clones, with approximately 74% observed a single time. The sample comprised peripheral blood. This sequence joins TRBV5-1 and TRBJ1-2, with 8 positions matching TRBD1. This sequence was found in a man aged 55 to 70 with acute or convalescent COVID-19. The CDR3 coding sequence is TGCGCCAGCGTAGGCGGACAGGGCTATGGCTACACCTTC. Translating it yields CASVGGQGYGYTF.